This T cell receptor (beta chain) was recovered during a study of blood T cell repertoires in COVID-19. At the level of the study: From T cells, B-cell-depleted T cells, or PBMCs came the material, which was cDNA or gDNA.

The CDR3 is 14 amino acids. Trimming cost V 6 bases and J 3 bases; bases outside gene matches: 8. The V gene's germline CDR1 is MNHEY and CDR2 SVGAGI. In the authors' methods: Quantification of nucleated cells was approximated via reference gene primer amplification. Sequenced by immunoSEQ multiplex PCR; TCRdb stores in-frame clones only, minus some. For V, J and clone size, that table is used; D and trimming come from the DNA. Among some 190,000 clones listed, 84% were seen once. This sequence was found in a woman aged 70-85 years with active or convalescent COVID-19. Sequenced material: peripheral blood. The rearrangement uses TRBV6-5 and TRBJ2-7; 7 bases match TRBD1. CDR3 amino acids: CASRFTGANYEQYF. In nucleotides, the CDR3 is TGTGCCAGCAGGTTCACAGGGGCAAACTACGAGCAGTACTTC.